This T cell receptor beta chain was observed in a study of radiation and T cells in renal cell carcinoma (dated by TCRdb to about 2020). Regarding the complete study: Samples were obtained from a clinical trial, in which 15 Gy stereotactic body radiation therapy was delivered to primary renal cell carcinomas and nephrectomy was performed 4 weeks later. Across all 50 or so samples, 4,016,671 unique CDR3 nucleotide sequences, encoding 2,658,974 unique CDR3 amino acid sequences, were identified. In total, some 50 samples underwent TCR beta sequencing: 25 or so tumors plus 27 peripheral blood samples. The full study reports these points: Tracking of blood repertoire dynamics stopped at less than 5 weeks after treatment, with no follow-up past that point. No pretreatment tumor biopsies were available, so the baseline intratumoral presence of clonotypes could not be determined. In blood, the top tumor clonotypes increased between baseline and 2 weeks post-radiation and then shrank by 4 weeks, which suggests that tumor-resident clones expanded only transiently. With a single-armed trial design, the study had no way to address how radiation dose or scheduling affects the TCR repertoire.

Comment on this clone: Its antigen remains unidentified. The input lacks base qualities; no much larger clone sits a single base away.

Interpreted using the paper, the time point label stands for: baseline pretreatment blood. The treatment or condition label on this specimen signifies: 15 Gy SBRT to primary tumor, nephrectomy 4 weeks later. Serial peripheral blood from radiation-treated patients was sampled at baseline, 2 weeks and 4 weeks after SBRT to track tumor-enriched clonotypes. Renal cell carcinoma with clear cell pathology was present in all patients. Genomic DNA for TCR sequencing was prepared using the QIAamp DNA Blood Mini Kit (Qiagen). The analyses included just those samples that passed every quality control check. Following the manufacturer's recommendations, the immunoSEQ kit was used to generate TCR beta libraries from genomic DNA. To prepare libraries, a first multiplex PCR with proprietary primers was run, followed by a second PCR that added unique barcodes, and a bead cleanup was done after each round. A positive control reaction and a negative control reaction, both provided in the kit, were run with every batch of samples. The final libraries were assessed on an Agilent 4200 TapeStation D1000 ScreenTape, pooled by volume, and quantified by qPCR. Sequencing was performed on an Illumina NextSeq500 using a MidOutput 150-cycle cartridge, with 156 Read1 cycles, 15 Index1 cycles, and the kit custom primers. The pooled library was loaded at 1.0 pM, and roughly 20% PhiX control was spiked in. From the authors' description of their analysis: The vendor-processed data were analyzed in R, and a clonotype was defined as all T cells that share the same CDR3 nucleotide sequence. In the clone abundance analyses, frequencies in each sample were normalized to that sample's 10,000 most abundant clones. Public T cell clones, which averaged fewer than five per sample, were excluded before analysis. Tumor-enriched and baseline blood-enriched clonotypes were defined by at least a 32-fold difference in abundance between compartments. A beta-binomial differential abundance model was applied to find clonotypes that expanded or contracted between blood time points. Tumor-blood repertoire similarity was measured with the Baroni-Urbani and Buser coefficient, and group comparisons used two-tailed Wilcoxon tests in R. Imported from immuneACCESS, the table was reduced by TCRdb to in-frame sequences with V and J called. These copies leave out some clones; in studies compared against another copy, an unresolved V gene accounts for under half, and the cause of the remainder is not known. That table is the source of V, J and clone size, and D and trimming were worked out from the DNA. Counted in this sample were 87,000 or so clones; 86% of them appeared once. Roughly 8% of the sample is taken by the ten largest.

Here the sequenced sample was blood, taken from a patient whose treatment included radiotherapy and nephrectomy. The clonotype comes from a man in his fifties or sixties with renal cell carcinoma.

CDR3 region: CSASQLPNTEAFF. The DNA sequence is given as TGCAGCGCCTCACAATTACCGAACACTGAAGCTTTCTTT. Recombination joined TRBV29-1 with TRBJ1-1; the D gene cannot be named for sure. The CDR1 and CDR2 encoded by the germline V gene are SQVTM and ANQGSEA. Measured from the cysteine to the phenylalanine, the CDR3 is 13 residues long. Just the 39-base CDR3 DNA is kept, in frame starting at base 1. V is shortened by 7 bases, J by 1 base, and the region joining them spans 13 bases.